Listed below are T cell receptor beta chains from one sample, sequenced in a study of cytomegalovirus exposure and HLA in healthy donors. Clones were read by immunoSEQ multiplex PCR, and TCRdb kept only the in-frame ones, dropping some. The sample has about 200,000 clones; about three quarters are singletons. The sample was PBMCs. The receptors were gathered from a woman younger than 45 in good health and CMV-seronegative. Both conserved end residues are part of each CDR3. The order of the fields is J gene, clone size, D gene, V gene, CDR3 protein, CDR3 DNA. The D gene is left open where the match is weak. Expanded clones get a size class; other rows say once, few or many, or leave the size out.

>TRBJ2-1|-|TRBD2|TRBV7-7
CASSDLSGISYNEQFF
TGTGCCAGCAGCGACCTTAGCGGGATCTCCTACAATGAGCAGTTCTTC
>TRBJ2-3|-|-|TRBV11-1
CASSPWGGRDTQYF
TGTGCCAGCAGCCCGTGGGGCGGACGGGATACGCAGTATTTT
>TRBJ2-7|-|TRBD1|TRBV18
CASSPATGGGYEQYF
TGTGCCAGCTCACCGGCGACAGGGGGGGGCTACGAGCAGTACTTC
>TRBJ1-5|-|-|TRBV28
CASSLYEESNQPQHF
TGTGCCAGCAGTTTATATGAGGAAAGCAATCAGCCCCAGCATTTT
>TRBJ2-7|-|TRBD1|TRBV7-3
CASSPGDRSYEQYF
TGTGCCAGCAGCCCCGGGGACAGATCCTACGAGCAGTACTTC
>TRBJ1-2|once|TRBD1|TRBV19
CASSDSGQGPSNYGYTF
TGTGCCAGTAGCGACTCGGGACAGGGGCCCTCTAACTATGGCTACACCTTC
>TRBJ1-2|-|-|TRBV14
CASSQQDFYGYTF
TGTGCCAGCAGCCAACAGGATTTCTATGGCTACACCTTC
>TRBJ1-3|-|TRBD1|TRBV2
CASSTGGSGNTIYF
TGTGCCAGCAGCACAGGGGGCTCTGGAAACACCATATATTTT
>TRBJ2-7|-|-|TRBV4-1
CASSGGGGSQYEQYF
TGCGCCAGCAGCGGGGGCGGGGGCTCCCAATACGAGCAGTACTTC
>TRBJ1-5|-|-|TRBV28
CASTSPAVFRDYSNQPQHF
TGTGCCAGCACCTCCCCAGCAGTTTTTCGGGATTATAGCAATCAGCCCCAGCATTTT
>TRBJ2-5|-|TRBD2|TRBV11-2
CASSLEVIAGGPEETQYF
TGTGCCAGCAGCTTAGAGGTAATAGCGGGGGGGCCTGAAGAGACCCAGTACTTC
>TRBJ1-6|-|-|TRBV6-5
CASSLRGNSPLHF
TGTGCCAGCAGTCTTCGAGGGAATTCACCCCTCCACTTT
>TRBJ2-2|-|-|TRBV7-9
CASSPGGVYTGELFF
TGTGCCAGCAGCCCCGGGGGAGTGTACACCGGGGAGCTGTTTTTT
>TRBJ1-2|once|-|TRBV5-1
CASSAGEANYGYTF
TGCGCCAGCAGCGCGGGGGAAGCTAACTATGGCTACACCTTC
>TRBJ1-5|-|-|TRBV2
CASSDDVVAQPQHF
TGTGCCAGCAGTGATGATGTTGTGGCTCAGCCCCAGCATTTT
>TRBJ2-3|-|TRBD2|TRBV27
CASSLSVGTSGGASDTQYF
TGTGCCAGCAGTTTATCGGTCGGGACTAGCGGGGGGGCCTCAGATACGCAGTATTTT
>TRBJ1-1|-|TRBD1|TRBV19
CARNGQGGNTEAFF
TGTGCCAGAAATGGACAGGGAGGGAACACTGAAGCTTTCTTT
>TRBJ2-3|-|-|TRBV7-6
CASSLDTRTSTDTQYF
TGTGCCAGCAGCTTAGATACCCGGACTAGCACAGATACGCAGTATTTT
>TRBJ2-3|once|TRBD2|TRBV15
CATSGGLAGSLSTDTQYF
TGTGCCACCAGCGGGGGACTAGCGGGCTCCCTTAGCACAGATACGCAGTATTTT